The clone carrying this T cell receptor beta chain has just a few counts. Its antigen is still unknown. This specimen comes from a study of T cells after yellow fever vaccination. Study-wide context: Any fraction with a low cell number was prepared using SMART-Seq v4 Ultra Low Input.

Study-wide points: Post-booster repertoires again held most primary-vaccination clones (roughly 95% CD4, 88% CD8).

Germline-derived CDR1 and CDR2 are SGHVS and FQNEAQ. The CDR3 loop spans 15 amino acids. The V end lost 8 bases, the J end lost 6 bases, and 19 bases lay between the germline ends. TCR cDNA was made by 5'RACE template switching, adding a universal primer site and UMIs. TCRdb used MiXCR to reprocess the 5' RACE reads, holding one entry per CDR3 protein. The repertoire holds roughly 340,000 distinct CDR3 sequences, with almost 4% as singletons. The receptor was derived from a man aged 18 to 29 who received the YFV17D yellow fever vaccine. J is TRBJ2-2 and V is TRBV7-8; D is perhaps TRBD2 (6 bases). The input for sequencing was PBMCs, taken 5 days after the yellow fever booster vaccination. The CDR3 spells CASPGAGGKAGELFF. The CDR3 DNA sequence: TGTGCCAGCCCTGGGGCCGGGGGTAAGGCCGGGGAGCTGTTTTTT.